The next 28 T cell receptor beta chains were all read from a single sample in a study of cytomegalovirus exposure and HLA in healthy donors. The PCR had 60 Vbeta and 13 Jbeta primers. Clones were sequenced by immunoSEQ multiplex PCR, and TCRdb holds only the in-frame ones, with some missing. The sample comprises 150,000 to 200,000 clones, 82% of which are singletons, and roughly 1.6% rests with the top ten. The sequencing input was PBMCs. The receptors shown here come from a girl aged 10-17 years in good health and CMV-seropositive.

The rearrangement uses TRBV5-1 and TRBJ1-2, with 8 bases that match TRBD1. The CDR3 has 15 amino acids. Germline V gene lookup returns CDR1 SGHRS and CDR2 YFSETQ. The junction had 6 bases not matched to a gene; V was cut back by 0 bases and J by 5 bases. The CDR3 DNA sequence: TGCGCCAGCAGCTTGGGGGACAGGAGTCGGTATGGCTACACCTTC. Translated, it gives CASSLGDRSRYGYTF.

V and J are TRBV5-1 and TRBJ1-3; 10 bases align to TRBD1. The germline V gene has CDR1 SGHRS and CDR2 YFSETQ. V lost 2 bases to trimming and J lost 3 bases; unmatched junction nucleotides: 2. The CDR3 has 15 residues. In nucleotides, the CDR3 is TGCGCCAGCAGCTTACGGACAGGGGGTGGAAACACCATATATTTT. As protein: CASSLRTGGGNTIYF.

The CDR3 reads CASRRQGLSYEQYF. As DNA, the CDR3 is TGTGCCAGCAGAAGACAGGGGCTATCCTACGAGCAGTACTTC. This chain connects TRBV6-5 to TRBJ2-7; 8 nucleotides match TRBD1. Germline lookup yields CDR1 MNHEY and CDR2 SVGAGI. Trimming took 6 bases from V and 1 from J; bases not matched to a gene: 5. The CDR3 extends over 14 amino acids.

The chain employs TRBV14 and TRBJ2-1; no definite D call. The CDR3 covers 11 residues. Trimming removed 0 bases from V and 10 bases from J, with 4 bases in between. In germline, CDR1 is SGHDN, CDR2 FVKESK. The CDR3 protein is CASSQDREQFF. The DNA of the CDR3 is TGTGCCAGCAGCCAAGACCGGGAGCAGTTCTTC.

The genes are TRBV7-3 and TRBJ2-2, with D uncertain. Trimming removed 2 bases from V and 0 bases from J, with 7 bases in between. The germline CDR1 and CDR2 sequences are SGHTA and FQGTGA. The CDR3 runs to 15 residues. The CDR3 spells CASSLVPSNTGELFF. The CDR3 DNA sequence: TGTGCCAGCAGCTTAGTTCCCTCGAACACCGGGGAGCTGTTTTTT.

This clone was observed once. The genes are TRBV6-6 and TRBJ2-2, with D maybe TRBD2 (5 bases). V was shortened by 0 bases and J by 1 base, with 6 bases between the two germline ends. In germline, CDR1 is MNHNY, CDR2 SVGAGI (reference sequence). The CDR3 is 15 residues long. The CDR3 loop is CASSYSGRNTGELFF. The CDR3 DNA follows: TGTGCCAGCAGTTACTCGGGGAGGAACACCGGGGAGCTGTTTTTT.

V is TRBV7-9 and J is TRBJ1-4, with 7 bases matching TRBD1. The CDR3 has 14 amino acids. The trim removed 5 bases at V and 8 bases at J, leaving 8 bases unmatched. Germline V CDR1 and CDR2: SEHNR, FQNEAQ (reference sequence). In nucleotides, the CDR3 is TGTGCCAGCAGCGACAGGGACAGCCCCGAAAAACTGTTTTTT. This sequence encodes CASSDRDSPEKLFF.

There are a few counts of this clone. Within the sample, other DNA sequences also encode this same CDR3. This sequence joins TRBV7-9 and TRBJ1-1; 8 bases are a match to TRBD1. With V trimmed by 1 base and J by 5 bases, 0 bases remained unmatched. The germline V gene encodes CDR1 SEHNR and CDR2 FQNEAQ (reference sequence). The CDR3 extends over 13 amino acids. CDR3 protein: CASSLGQGTEAFF. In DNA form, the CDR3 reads TGTGCCAGCAGCTTAGGACAGGGGACTGAAGCTTTCTTT.

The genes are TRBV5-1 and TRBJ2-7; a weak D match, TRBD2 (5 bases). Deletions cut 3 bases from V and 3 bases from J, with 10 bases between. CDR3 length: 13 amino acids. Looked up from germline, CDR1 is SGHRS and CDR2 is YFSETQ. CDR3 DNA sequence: TGCGCCAGCAGCTACCGGGAAAACTACGAGCAGTACTTC. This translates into CASSYRENYEQYF.

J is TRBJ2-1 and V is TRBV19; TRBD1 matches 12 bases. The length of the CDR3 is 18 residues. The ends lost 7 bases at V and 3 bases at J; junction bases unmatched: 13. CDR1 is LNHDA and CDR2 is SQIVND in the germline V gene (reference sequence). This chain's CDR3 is CASTPPGGTGGYYNEQFF. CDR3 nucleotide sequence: TGTGCCAGTACCCCCCCGGGCGGGACAGGGGGCTACTACAATGAGCAGTTCTTC.

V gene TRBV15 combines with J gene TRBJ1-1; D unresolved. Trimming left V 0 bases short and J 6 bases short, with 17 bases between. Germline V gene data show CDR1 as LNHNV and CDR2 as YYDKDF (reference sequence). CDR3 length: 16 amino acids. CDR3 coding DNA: TGTGCCACCAGCAGAGATCTGTGGGGAGTTCGGGCTGAAGCTTTCTTT. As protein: CATSRDLWGVRAEAFF. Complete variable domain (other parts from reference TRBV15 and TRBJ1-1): DAMVIQNPRYQVTQFGKPVTLSCSQTLNHNVMYWYQQKSSQAPKLLFHYYDKDFNNEADTPDNFQSRRPNTSFCFLDIRSPGLGDTAMYLCATSRDLWGVRAEAFFGQGTRLTVV.

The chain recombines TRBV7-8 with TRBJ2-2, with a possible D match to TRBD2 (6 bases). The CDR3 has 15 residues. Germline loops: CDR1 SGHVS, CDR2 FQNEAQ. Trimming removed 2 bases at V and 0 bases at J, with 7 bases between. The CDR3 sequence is CASSLSGANTGELFF. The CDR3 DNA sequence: TGTGCCAGCAGCTTATCGGGAGCGAACACCGGGGAGCTGTTTTTT.

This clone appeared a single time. DNA of the CDR3: TGTGCCTGGAGTCCCCCCTGGACTAATAACCCAGATACGCAGTATTTT. This encodes CAWSPPWTNNPDTQYF. The chain has TRBV30 and TRBJ2-3; D is possibly TRBD2 (6 bases). The CDR3 spans 16 residues. Germline CDR1 is GTSNPN and CDR2 is SVGIG (reference sequence). With 2 bases removed from V and 4 bases from J, the gap between germline ends came to 19 bases. The complete variable domain, with remaining parts taken from reference TRBV30 and TRBJ2-3, reads SQTIHQWPATLVQPVGSPLSLECTVEGTSNPNLYWYRQAAGRGLQLLFYSVGIGQISSEVPQNLSASRPQDRQFILSSKKLLLSDSGFYLCAWSPPWTNNPDTQYFGPGTRLTVL.

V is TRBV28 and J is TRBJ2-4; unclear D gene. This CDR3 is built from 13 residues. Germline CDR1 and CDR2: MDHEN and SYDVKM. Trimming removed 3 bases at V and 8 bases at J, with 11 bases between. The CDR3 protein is CASSFPHADIQYF. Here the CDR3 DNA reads TGTGCCAGCAGTTTTCCACACGCCGACATTCAGTACTTC.

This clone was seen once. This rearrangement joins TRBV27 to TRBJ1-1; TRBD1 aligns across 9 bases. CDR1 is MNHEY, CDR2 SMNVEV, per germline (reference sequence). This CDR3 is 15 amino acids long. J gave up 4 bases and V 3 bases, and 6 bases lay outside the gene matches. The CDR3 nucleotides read TGTGCCAGCAGTTTCGCGACAGGGGGGTCCACTGAAGCTTTCTTT. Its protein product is CASSFATGGSTEAFF.

The CDR3 sequence is CASSWGTGGAGTQYF. The CDR3 region has the DNA TGTGCCAGTAGCTGGGGGACAGGGGGCGCGGGTACGCAGTATTTT. V and J are TRBV19 and TRBJ2-3, with 12 bases identical to TRBD1. V was pared by 6 bases and J by 8 bases, with 9 bases of the junction left unmatched. CDR1 and CDR2 (germline): LNHDA, SQIVND (reference sequence). The CDR3 extends over 15 amino acids.

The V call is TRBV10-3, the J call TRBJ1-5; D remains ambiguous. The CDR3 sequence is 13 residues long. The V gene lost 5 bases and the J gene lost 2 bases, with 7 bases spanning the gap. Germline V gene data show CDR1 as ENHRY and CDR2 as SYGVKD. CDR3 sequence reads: CAISYSGNQPQHF. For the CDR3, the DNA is TGTGCCATCAGTTACAGTGGCAATCAGCCCCAGCATTTT.

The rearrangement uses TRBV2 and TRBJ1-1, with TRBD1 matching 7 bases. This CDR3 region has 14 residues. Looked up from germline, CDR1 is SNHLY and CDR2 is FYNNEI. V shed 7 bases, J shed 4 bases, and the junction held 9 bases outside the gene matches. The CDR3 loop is CASTQQGSFTEAFF. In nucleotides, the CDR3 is TGTGCCAGCACGCAACAGGGGTCGTTCACTGAAGCTTTCTTT.

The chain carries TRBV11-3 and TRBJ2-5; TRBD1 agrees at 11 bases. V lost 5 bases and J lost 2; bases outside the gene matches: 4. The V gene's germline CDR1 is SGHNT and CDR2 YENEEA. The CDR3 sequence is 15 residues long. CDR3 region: CASSLGTGGQETQYF. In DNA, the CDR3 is TGTGCCAGCAGCCTGGGGACAGGGGGACAAGAGACCCAGTACTTC.

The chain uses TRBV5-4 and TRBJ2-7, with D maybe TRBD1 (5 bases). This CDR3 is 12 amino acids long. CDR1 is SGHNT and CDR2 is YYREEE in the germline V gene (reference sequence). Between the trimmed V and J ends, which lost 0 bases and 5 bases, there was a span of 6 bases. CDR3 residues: CASSLAGNEQYF. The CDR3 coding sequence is TGTGCCAGCAGCTTGGCAGGGAACGAGCAGTACTTC. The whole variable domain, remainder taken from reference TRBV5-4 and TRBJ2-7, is ETGVTQSPTHLIKTRGQQVTLRCSSQSGHNTVSWYQQALGQGPQFIFQYYREEENGRGNFPPRFSGLQFPNYSSELNVNALELDDSALYLCASSLAGNEQYFGPGTRLTVT.

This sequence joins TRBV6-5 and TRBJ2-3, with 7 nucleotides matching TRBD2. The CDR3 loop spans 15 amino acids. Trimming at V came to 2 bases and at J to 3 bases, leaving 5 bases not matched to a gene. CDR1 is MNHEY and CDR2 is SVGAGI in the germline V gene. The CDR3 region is CASSYRTGGTDTQYF. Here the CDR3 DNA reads TGTGCCAGCAGTTACAGGACGGGGGGTACAGATACGCAGTATTTT.

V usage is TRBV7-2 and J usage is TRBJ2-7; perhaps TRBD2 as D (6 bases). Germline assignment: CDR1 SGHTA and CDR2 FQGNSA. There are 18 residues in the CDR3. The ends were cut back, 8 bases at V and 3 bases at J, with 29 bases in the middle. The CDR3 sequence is CASLALDVGGAPLYEQYF. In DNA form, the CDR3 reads TGTGCCAGCCTGGCGCTGGATGTTGGCGGGGCCCCGCTCTACGAGCAGTACTTC. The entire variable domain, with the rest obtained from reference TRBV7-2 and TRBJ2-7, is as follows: GAGVSQSPSNKVTEKGKDVELRCDPISGHTALYWYRQSLGQGLEFLIYFQGNSAPDKSGLPSDRFSAERTGGSVSTLTIQRTQQEDSAVYLCASLALDVGGAPLYEQYFGPGTRLTVT.

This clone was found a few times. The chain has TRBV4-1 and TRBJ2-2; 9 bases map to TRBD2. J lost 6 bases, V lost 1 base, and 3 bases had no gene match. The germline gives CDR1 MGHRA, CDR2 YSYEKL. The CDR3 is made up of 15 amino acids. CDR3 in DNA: TGCGCCAGCAGCCAAGGGACTAGCGATGCCGGGGAGCTGTTTTTT. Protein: CASSQGTSDAGELFF.

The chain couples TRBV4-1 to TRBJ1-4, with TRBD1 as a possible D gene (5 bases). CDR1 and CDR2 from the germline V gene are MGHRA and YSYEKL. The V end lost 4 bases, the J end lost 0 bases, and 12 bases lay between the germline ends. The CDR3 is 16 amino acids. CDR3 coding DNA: TGCGCCAGCAGCCCCCTCCCGACAGCAACTAATGAAAAACTGTTTTTT. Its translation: CASSPLPTATNEKLFF.

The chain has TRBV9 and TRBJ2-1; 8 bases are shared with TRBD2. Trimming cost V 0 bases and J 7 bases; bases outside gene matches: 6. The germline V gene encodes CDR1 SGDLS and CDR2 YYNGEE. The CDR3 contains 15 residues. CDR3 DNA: TGTGCCAGCAGCGTAGAGGGGACTAGTATTAATGAGCAGTTCTTC. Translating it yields CASSVEGTSINEQFF.

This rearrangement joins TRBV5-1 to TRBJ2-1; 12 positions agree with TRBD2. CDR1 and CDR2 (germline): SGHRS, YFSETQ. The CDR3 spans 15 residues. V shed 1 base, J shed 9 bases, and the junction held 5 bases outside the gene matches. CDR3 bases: TGCGCCAGCAGCTTGCCCGAGACTAGCGGGAGTGAGCAGTTCTTC. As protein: CASSLPETSGSEQFF.

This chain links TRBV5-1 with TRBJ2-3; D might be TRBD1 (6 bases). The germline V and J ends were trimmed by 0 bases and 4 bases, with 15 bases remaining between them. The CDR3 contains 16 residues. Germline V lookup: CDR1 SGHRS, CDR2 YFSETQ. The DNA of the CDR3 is TGCGCCAGCAGCTTGGGACAGGCCAACCGGGCAGATACGCAGTATTTT. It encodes CASSLGQANRADTQYF.

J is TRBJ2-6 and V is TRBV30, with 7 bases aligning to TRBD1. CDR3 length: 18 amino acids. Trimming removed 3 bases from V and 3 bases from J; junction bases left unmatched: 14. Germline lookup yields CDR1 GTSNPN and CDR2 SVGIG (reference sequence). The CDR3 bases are TGTGCCTGGAGAGACGACAGGGCTCTCCATTTTGGGGCCAACGTCCTGACTTTC. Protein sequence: CAWRDDRALHFGANVLTF.